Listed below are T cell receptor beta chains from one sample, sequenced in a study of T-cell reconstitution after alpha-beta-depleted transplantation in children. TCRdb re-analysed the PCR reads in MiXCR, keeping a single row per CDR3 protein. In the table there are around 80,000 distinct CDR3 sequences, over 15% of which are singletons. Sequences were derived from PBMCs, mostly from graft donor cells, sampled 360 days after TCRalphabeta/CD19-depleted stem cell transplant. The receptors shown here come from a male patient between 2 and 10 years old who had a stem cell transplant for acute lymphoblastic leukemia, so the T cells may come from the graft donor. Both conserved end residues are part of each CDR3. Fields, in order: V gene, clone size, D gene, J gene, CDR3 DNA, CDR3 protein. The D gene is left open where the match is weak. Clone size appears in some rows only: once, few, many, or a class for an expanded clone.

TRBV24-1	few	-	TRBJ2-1	TGTGCCACCAGCGAGAGGGGGGGATCCTACAATGAGCAGTTCTTC	CATSERGGSYNEQFF
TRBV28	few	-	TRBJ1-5	TGTGCCAGCAGTCCCGGAACGGATCAGCCCCAGCATTTT	CASSPGTDQPQHF
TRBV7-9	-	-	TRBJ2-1	TGTGCCAGCAGCTTCTCTACAGGAAGGAGATTGAATGAGCAGTTCTTC	CASSFSTGRRLNEQFF
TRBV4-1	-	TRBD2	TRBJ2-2	TGCGCCAGCAGCCAAGATCGGGGCCCCCAGGGCGGGAGAGGGTTTACCGGGGAGCTGTTTTTT	CASSQDRGPQGGRGFTGELFF
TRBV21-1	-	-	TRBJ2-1	TGTGCCAGCACTAAAGACGTAGATGAGCAGTTCTTC	CASTKDVDEQFF
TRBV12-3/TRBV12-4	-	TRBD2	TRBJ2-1	TGTGCCAGCACTCACTGGACTAGCGGGATCTATGAGCAGTTCTTC	CASTHWTSGIYEQFF
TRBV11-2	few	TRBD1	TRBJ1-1	TGTGCCAGCAGCTTAGGGGACAGGGACACTGAAGCTTTCTTT	CASSLGDRDTEAFF
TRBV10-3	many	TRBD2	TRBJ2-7	TGTGCCATCAGTGGATGGACTAGAAGTTTCTACGAGCAGTACTTC	CAISGWTRSFYEQYF
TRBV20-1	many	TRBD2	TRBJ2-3	TGCAGTGCTAGAGATCATCGGCTAGCGGGAGGGCCTAGCACAGATACGCAGTATTTT	CSARDHRLAGGPSTDTQYF
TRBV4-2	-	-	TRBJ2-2	TGTGCCAGCAGCCACGGAGGGGAAGGTCGTAACACCGGGGAGCTGTTTTTT	CASSHGGEGRNTGELFF
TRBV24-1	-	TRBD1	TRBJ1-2	TGTGCCACCAGTGGGACAGGGCCTAACTATGGCTACACCTTC	CATSGTGPNYGYTF
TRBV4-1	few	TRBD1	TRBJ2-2	TGCGCCAGCAGCCGGGACAGGGGGGACACCGGGGAGCTGTTTTTT	CASSRDRGDTGELFF
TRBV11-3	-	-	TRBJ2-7	TGTGCCAGCAGCACCGTTAGCGGAAACTCCTACGAGCAGTACTTC	CASSTVSGNSYEQYF
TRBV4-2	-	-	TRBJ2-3	TGTGCCAGCAGCCCCGGGCTAACCACTAGCACAGATACGCAGTATTTT	CASSPGLTTSTDTQYF
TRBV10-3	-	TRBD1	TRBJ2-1	TGTGCCATCACCGGACAGGGAGGTAACAATGAGCAGTTCTTC	CAITGQGGNNEQFF
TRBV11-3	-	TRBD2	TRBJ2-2	TGTGCCAGCAGCTTAGGACCCGGGGACTACCGTCGCGGGGAGCTGTTTTTT	CASSLGPGDYRRGELFF
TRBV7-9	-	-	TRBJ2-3	TGTGCCAGCAGCTTAGATGGGACTTACACAGATACGCAGTATTTT	CASSLDGTYTDTQYF
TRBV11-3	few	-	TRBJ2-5	TGTGCCAGCAGCAACCGGGACAAACTGCAAGAGACCCAGTACTTC	CASSNRDKLQETQYF
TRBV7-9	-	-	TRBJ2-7	TGTGCCAGCAGCTTAGGCAATAGGTGGGGCTCCTACGAGCAGTACTTC	CASSLGNRWGSYEQYF
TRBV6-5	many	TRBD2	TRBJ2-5	TGTGCCAGCAGACGCGGACTAGCGGGACCTCTAAGACAAGAGACCCAGTACTTC	CASRRGLAGPLRQETQYF
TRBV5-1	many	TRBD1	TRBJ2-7	TGCGCCAGCACCGGACAGGGCTCGGAGGAGCAGTACTTC	CASTGQGSEEQYF
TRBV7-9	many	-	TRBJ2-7	TGTGCCAGCAGCCCTGACGGGAGCTCCTACGAGCAGTACTTC	CASSPDGSSYEQYF
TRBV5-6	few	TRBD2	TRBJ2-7	TGTGCCAGCAGCTTGCATCAGGGACTAGCGGTCAGGAGGTACGAGCAGTACTTC	CASSLHQGLAVRRYEQYF
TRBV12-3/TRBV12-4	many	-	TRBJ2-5	TGTGCCAGCAGCCCTGCCAGCGGCATCCAAGAGACCCAGTACTTC	CASSPASGIQETQYF